This TCR beta chain was captured in a study of blood T cell repertoires in COVID-19. The table came from immunoSEQ multiplex PCR; TCRdb's copy has only in-frame clones and leaves some out. In the table there are roughly 300,000 clones, over 75% of which are singletons. The CDR3 runs 15 residues. V shed 2 bases and J shed 4 bases, with 11 bases lying between them. Looked up from germline, CDR1 is MNHNY and CDR2 is SVGAGI (reference sequence). Two negative PCRs, clearance, or symptom resolution characterized the recovered Cohort 3 donors. The source material was PBMCs or T cells enriched from blood (not recorded which). This chain links TRBV6-6 with TRBJ2-2, with D perhaps TRBD2 (5 bases). This clonotype originated in a woman under 40 who had recovered from COVID-19. For the CDR3, the DNA is TGTGCCAGCAGTTACCGAGGGCCAGGCACCGGGGAGCTGTTTTTT. Translation: CASSYRGPGTGELFF.